This T cell receptor (beta chain) was captured in a study of TIL therapy for anti-PD-1-resistant metastatic lung cancer. Study in general: By whole-exome sequencing, median non-synonymous tumor mutation burden was over 1.2 mutations per megabase. Overall study results and limits: Infused TIL clonotypes partially replaced the baseline blood repertoire, then decayed over months.

Sequencing used immunoSEQ v3. Libraries were sequenced to 1.5 million to 2.5 million read pairs (survey) or roughly 5-6.5 million (deep). Some clones are missing from TCRdb's copy, which holds only in-frame ones; the method was immunoSEQ multiplex PCR. The data show approximately 20,000 clones, roughly 85% seen once. Worth noting for this clone: Antigen specificity is unknown.

The CDR3 is 12 amino acids. Germline assignment: CDR1 MNHEY and CDR2 SVGEGT. J gave up 9 bases and V 2 bases, and 3 bases lay outside the gene matches. Time point: pre-treatment sample, taken before nivolumab and TIL therapy. Adults with stage 4 NSCLC were enrolled in a phase I trial. The sequencing here drew on blood, taken at baseline. The receptor's source is a person aged 25 to 80 with non-small cell lung cancer. This chain links TRBV6-2 or TRBV6-3 with TRBJ1-1, with TRBD1 matching over 7 bases. The CDR3 DNA follows: TGTGCCAGCAGTTACGACAGGGAAAAAGCTTTCTTT. This translates into CASSYDREKAFF.